This TCR beta chain was observed in a study of graft-versus-host responses after intestinal transplantation. Background on the study: The transplants performed in recipients were multivisceral, liver-intestinal, or isolated intestinal. Recipients were all induced with anti-thymocyte globulin, then given tacrolimus and steroids for 3 to 4 years.

Regarding the study as a whole: The presence of high graft-versus-host to host-versus-graft clonal ratios in allografts characterized patients with graft-donor T cell macrochimerism.

The V gene end was trimmed by 4 bases and the J gene end by 3 bases; junction bases not matched to a gene: 10. This CDR3 is 19 amino acids long. Germline CDR1 MGHRA, CDR2 YSYEKL. Remarks on this clone: Its antigen is undetermined.

The assay was immunoSEQ multiplex PCR, and TCRdb's table has in-frame clones only and misses some. The sample holds roughly 97,000 clones, 91% seen once. The sequence was obtained from a human donor who was the organ donor for an intestinal transplant. This specimen consisted of unstimulated CD4+ T cells sorted from spleen or lymph node cells, obtained before transplant. The gene calls are TRBV4-1 and TRBJ2-3, with 16 bases fitting TRBD2. The CDR3 region has the DNA TGCGCCAGCAGCCGGCCGGGACTAGCGGGGGGGAGTTTGACAGATACGCAGTATTTT. Protein sequence: CASSRPGLAGGSLTDTQYF.